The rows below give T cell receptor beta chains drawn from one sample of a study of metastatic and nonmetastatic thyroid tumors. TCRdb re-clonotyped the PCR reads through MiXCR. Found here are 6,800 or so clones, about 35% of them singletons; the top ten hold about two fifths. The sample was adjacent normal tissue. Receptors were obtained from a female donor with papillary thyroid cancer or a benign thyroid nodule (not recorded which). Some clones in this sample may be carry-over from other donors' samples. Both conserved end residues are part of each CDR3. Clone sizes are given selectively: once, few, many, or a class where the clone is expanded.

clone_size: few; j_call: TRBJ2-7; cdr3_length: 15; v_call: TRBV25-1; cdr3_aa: CASSNPGQGAYEQYF
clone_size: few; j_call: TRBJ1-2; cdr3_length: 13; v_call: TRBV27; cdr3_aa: CASSFWTGVGYTF
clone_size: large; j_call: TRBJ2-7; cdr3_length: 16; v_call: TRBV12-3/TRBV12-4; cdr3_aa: CASSLAGAGLSYEQYF
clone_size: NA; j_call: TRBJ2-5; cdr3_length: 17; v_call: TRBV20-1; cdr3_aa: CSARGGLGDTIQETQYF
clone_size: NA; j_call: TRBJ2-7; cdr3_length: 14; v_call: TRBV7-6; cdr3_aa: CASSLPGGLDEQYF
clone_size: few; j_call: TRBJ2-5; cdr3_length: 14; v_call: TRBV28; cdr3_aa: CASSLSATQETQYF
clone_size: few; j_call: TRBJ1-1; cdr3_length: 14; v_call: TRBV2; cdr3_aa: CASTAAGWSTEAFF
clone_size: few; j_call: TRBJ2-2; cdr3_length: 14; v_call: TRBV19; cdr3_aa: CASIGEQNTGELFF
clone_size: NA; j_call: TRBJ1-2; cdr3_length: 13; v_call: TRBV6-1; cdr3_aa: CAAFRESNYGYTF
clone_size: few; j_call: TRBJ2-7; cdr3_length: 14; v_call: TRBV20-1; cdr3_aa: CSASPPSATYEQYF
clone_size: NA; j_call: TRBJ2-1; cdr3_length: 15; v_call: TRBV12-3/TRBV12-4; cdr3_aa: CASSLYEAGYNEQFF
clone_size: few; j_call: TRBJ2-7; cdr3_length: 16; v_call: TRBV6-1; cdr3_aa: CASSEALAGGTYEQYF
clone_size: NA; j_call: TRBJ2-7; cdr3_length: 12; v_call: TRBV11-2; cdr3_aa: CASSPVRGRQYF
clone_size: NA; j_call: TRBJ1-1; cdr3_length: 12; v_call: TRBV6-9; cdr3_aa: CAGSLMNTEAFF
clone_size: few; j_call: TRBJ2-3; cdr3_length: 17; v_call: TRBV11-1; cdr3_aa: CASSPRQGVRSTDTQYF
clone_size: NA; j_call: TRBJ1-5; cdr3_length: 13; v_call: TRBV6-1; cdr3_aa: CASSDLSVQPQHF
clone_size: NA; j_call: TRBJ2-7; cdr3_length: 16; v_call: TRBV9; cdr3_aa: CASSVRGTGDSYEQYF
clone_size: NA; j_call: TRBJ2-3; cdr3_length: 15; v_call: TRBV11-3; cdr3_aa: CASSFRTGGTDTQYF
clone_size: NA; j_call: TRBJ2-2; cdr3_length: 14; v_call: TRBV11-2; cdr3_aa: CASSPGVYTGELFF
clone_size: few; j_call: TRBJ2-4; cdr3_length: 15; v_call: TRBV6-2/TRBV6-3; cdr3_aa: CASSLKVGAKNIQYF
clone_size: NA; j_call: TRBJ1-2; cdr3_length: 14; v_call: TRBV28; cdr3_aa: CASSFRRGRYGYTF
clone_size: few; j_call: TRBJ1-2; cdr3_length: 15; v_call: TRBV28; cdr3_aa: CASHTPRQGAGGYTF
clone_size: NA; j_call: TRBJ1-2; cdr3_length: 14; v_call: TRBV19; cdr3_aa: CASSIDRGSYGYTF
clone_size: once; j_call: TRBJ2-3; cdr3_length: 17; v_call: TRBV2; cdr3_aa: CASSEGASGSVTDTQYF
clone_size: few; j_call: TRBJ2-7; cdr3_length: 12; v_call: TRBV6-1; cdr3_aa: CASARGRYEQYF
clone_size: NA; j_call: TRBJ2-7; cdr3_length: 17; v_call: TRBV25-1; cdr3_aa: CASSTLRTPECSYEQYF
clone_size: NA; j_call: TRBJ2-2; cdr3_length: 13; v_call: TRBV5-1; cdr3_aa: CASSLAEPGELFF
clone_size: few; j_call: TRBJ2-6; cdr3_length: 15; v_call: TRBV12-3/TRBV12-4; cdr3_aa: CASSDPGTGANVLTF
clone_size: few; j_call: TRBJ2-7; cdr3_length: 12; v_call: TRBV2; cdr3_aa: CATSSGTDDQYF
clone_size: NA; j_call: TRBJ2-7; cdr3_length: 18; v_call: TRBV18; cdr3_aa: CASSPPGTSGSEWYEQYF
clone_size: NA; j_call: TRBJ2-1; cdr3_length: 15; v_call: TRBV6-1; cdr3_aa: CASSIQGDSYNEQFF
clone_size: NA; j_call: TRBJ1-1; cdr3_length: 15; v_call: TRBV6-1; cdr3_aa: CASSRGGVFPGEVFF
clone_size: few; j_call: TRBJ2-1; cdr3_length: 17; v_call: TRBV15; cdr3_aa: CATSRDGTSGSYNEQFF
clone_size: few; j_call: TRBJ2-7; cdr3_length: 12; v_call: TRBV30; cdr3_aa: CAWSRGWDEQYF
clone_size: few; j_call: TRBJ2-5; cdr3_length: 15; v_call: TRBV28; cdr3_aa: CASSLDRGRRETQYF
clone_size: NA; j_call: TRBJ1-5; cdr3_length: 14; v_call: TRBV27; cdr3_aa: CASRRGNSNQPQHF
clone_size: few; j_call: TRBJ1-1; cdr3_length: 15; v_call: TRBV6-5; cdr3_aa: CASSTEYRGATEAFF